Detailed here is one TCR beta chain. The junction had 6 bases not matched to a gene; V was cut back by 7 bases and J by 6 bases. Germline V CDR1 and CDR2: SQVTM, ANQGSEA. The CDR3 has 13 residues. The data derive from a study of blood T cell repertoires in COVID-19. Clones were sequenced by immunoSEQ multiplex PCR, and TCRdb holds only the in-frame ones, with some missing. The sample lists about 120,000 clones, over 65% occurring once. Sequenced sample: peripheral blood. This TCR was sampled from a man between 60 and 70 years old with acute or convalescent COVID-19. The chain is built from TRBV29-1 and TRBJ2-2; 9 positions match TRBD1. CDR3 bases: TGCAGCGCCCGGGACAGGGCTCCCGGGGAGCTGTTTTTT. Translating gives CSARDRAPGELFF.